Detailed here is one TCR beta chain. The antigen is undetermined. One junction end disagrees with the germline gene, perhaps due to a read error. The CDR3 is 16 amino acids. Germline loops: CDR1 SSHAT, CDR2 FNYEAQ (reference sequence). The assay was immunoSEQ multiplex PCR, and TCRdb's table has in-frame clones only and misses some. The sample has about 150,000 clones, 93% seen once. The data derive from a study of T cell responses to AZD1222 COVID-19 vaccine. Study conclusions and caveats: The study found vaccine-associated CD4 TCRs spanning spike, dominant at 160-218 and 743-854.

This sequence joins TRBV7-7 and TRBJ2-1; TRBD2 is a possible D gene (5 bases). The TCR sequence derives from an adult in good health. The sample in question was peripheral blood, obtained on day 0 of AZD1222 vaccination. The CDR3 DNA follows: TGTGCTAGCAGCTTATCGGCGGGCCCCCCCTACAATGAGCAGTTCTTC. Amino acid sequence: CASSLSAGPPYNEQFF.